The 2 T cell receptor beta chains below come from one sample, sequenced in a study of T cell responses to AZD1222 COVID-19 vaccine. Some clones are missing from TCRdb's copy, which holds only in-frame ones; the method was immunoSEQ multiplex PCR. The sample includes roughly 100,000 clones, about 87% of them seen just once. The specimen comprised peripheral blood, sampled 28 days after the second AZD1222 dose. These receptors originate from an adult who received the AZD1222 COVID-19 vaccine.

This chain's CDR3 is CASPRRAADNEQFF. In DNA, the CDR3 is TGTGCCAGCCCCCGGAGGGCGGCCGACAATGAGCAGTTCTTC. The chain has TRBV2 and TRBJ2-1; tentative D call: TRBD2 (6 bases). The germline V gene encodes CDR1 SNHLY and CDR2 FYNNEI. The V and J ends lost 8 bases and 5 bases respectively, with 16 bases between them. The CDR3 covers 14 residues. Variable domain in full (rest from reference TRBV2 and TRBJ2-1): EPEVTQTPSHQVTQMGQEVILRCVPISNHLYFYWYRQILGQKVEFLVSFYNNEISEKSEIFDDQFSVERPDGSNFTLKIRSTKLEDSAMYFCASPRRAADNEQFFGPGTRLTVL.

The rearrangement uses TRBV6-1 and TRBJ1-4, with D perhaps TRBD1 (6 bases). This CDR3 contains 16 residues. Germline V gene data show CDR1 as MNHNS and CDR2 as SASEGT. The V end was cut by 4 bases, the J end by 0 bases, with 12 bases between. In DNA, the CDR3 is TGTGCCAGCAGTGCCCGGGACACTGCAACTAATGAAAAACTGTTTTTT. This sequence encodes CASSARDTATNEKLFF.